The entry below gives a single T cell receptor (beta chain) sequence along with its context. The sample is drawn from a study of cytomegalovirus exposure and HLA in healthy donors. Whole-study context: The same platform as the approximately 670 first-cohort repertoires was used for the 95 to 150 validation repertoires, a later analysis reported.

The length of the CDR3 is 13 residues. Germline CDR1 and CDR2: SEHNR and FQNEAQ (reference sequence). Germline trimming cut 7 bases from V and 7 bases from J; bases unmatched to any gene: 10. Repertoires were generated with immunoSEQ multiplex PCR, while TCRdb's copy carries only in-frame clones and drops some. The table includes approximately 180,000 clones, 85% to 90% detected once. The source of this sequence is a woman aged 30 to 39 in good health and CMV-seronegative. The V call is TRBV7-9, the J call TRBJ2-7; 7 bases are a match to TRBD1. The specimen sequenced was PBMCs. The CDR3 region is CASTERGLKEQYF. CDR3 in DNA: TGTGCCAGCACCGAAAGGGGGCTCAAGGAGCAGTACTTC.